This entry describes one TCR beta chain. Relative to the germline gene, one junction end is altered; a read error may explain this. The sample originates from a study of tumor and adjacent non-tumor tissue in lung cancer. There are 16 residues in the CDR3. In germline, CDR1 is MGHRA, CDR2 YSYEKL. A modified ARM-PCR protocol with three rounds of nested PCR amplified TCRbeta. MiXCR was run by TCRdb on the multiplex PCR reads, yielding one entry per CDR3 protein. Of about 85,000 distinct CDR3 sequences in the sample, around 57% were seen once. This sample's RNA came from whole unsorted tissue. Between August and November 2014, newly diagnosed, chemotherapy-naive lung cancer patients underwent thoracic surgery in China.

The sample consisted of lung tumor tissue. The sequence was obtained from a man between 65 and 85 years old with non-small cell lung cancer. The chain has TRBV4-1 and TRBJ2-7; D is undetermined. This CDR3 is CTSSEDRVVGYYDQYF. For the CDR3, the DNA is TGCACCAGCAGCGAAGATCGGGTAGTGGGCTACTACGATCAGTACTTC.